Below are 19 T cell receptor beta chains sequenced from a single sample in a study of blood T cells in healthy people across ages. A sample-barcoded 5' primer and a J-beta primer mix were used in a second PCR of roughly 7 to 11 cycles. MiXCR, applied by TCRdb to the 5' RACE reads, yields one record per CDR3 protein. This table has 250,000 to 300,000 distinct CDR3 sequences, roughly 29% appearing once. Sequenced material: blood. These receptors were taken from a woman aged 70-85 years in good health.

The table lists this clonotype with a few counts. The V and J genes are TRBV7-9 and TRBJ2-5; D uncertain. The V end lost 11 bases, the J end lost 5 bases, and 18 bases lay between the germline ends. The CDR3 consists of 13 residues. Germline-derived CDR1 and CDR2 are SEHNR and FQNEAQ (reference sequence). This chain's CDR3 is CAGTYPAGETQYF. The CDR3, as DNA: TGTGCCGGCACCTACCCAGCCGGGGAGACCCAGTACTTC.

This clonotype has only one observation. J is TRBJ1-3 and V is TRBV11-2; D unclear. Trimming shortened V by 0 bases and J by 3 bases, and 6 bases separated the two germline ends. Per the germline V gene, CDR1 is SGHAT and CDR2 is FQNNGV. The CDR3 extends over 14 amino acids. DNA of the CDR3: TGTGCCAGCAGCTTAGAGCTTGGTGGAAACACCATATATTTT. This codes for CASSLELGGNTIYF.

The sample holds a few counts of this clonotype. The CDR3 sequence: CSVTGYEGTSVMNEQFF. In DNA form, the CDR3 reads TGCAGCGTTACCGGTTACGAGGGGACTAGCGTAATGAATGAGCAGTTCTTC. This chain uses TRBV29-1 with TRBJ2-1; 10 bases are a match to TRBD2. V lost 5 bases to trimming and J lost 7 bases; unmatched junction nucleotides: 17. The CDR3 is 17 amino acids. From germline, CDR1 is SQVTM and CDR2 ANQGSEA.

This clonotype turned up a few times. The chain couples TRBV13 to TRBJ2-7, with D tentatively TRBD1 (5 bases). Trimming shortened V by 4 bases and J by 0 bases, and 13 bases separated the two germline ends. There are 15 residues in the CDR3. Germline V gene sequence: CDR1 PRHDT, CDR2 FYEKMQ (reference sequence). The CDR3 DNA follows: TGTGCCAGCAGCTCGAAGGACATATCCTCCTACGAGCAGTACTTC. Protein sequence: CASSSKDISSYEQYF.

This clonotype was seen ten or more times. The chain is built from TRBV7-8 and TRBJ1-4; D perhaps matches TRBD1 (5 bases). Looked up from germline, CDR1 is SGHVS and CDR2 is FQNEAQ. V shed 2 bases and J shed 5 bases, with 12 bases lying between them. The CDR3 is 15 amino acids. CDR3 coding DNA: TGTGCCAGCAGCTTACTTGGCAGGGAAAATGAAAAACTGTTTTTT. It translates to CASSLLGRENEKLFF.

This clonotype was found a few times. CDR3: CASGRPGQGGTGSVLFF. The CDR3 region has the DNA TGCGCCAGCGGCCGCCCGGGGCAGGGGGGCACCGGGTCCGTGCTGTTTTTT. The chain carries TRBV4-1 and TRBJ2-2; tentatively, D is TRBD1 (7 bases). Per the germline V gene, CDR1 is MGHRA and CDR2 is YSYEKL. With 8 bases removed from V and 13 bases from J, the gap between germline ends came to 32 bases. The CDR3 extends over 17 amino acids.

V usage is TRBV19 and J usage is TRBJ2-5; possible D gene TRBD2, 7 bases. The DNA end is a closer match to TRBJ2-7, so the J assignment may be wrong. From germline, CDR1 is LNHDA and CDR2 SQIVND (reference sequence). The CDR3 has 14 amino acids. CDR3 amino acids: CASRTAGAAYEQYF. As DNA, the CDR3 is TGTGCCAGTAGGACGGCGGGGGCGGCCTACGAGCAGTACTTC.

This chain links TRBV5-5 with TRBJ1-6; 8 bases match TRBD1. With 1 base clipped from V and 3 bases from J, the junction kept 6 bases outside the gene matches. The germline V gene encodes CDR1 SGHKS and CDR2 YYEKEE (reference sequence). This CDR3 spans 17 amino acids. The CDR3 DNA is TGTGCCAGCAGCTTGACTCAGGGGGCTATCTATAATTCACCCCTCCACTTT. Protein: CASSLTQGAIYNSPLHF.

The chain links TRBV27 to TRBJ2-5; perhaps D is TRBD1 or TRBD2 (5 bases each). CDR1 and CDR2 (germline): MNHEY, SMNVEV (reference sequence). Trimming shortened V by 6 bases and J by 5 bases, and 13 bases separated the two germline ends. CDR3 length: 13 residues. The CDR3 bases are TGTGCCAGCAGGGGACCCCTCTCCGAGACCCAGTACTTC. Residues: CASRGPLSETQYF.

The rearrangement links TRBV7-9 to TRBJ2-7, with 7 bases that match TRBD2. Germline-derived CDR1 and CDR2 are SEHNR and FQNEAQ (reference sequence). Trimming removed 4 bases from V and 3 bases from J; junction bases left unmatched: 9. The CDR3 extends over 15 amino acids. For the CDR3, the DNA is TGTGCCAGCAGCTCAACAGCTGAGCGGGGCTACGAGCAGTACTTC. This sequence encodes CASSSTAERGYEQYF.

In DNA, the CDR3 is TGTGCCAGCAGCCCAGAGGCGGGAAACTATGGCTACACCTTC. It specifies CASSPEAGNYGYTF. The V call is TRBV4-2, the J call TRBJ1-2; no clear D gene. This CDR3 contains 14 residues. Germline V gives CDR1 LGHNA, CDR2 YNFKEQ. The V end lost 4 bases, the J end lost 2 bases, and 11 bases lay between the germline ends.

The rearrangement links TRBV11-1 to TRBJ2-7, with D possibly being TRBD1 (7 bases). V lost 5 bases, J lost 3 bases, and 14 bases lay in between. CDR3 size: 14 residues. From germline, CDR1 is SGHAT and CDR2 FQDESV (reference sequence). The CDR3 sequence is CASSPAGQFYEQYF. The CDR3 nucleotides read TGTGCCAGCAGCCCCGCGGGACAGTTCTACGAGCAGTACTTC.

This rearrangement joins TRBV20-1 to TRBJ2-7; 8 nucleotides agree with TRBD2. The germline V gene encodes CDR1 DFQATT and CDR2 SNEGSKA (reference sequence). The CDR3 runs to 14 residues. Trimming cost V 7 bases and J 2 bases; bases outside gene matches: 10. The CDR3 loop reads CSVKARGLAYEQYF. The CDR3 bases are TGCAGTGTTAAAGCCCGGGGACTAGCCTACGAGCAGTACTTC.

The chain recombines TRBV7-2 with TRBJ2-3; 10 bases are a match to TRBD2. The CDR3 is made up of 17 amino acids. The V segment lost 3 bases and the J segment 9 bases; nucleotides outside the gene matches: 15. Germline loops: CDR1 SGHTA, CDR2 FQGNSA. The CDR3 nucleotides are TGTGCCAGCAGCTTGGGACTAGCGTTCTTCACGGGAGGCACGCAGTATTTT. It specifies CASSLGLAFFTGGTQYF.

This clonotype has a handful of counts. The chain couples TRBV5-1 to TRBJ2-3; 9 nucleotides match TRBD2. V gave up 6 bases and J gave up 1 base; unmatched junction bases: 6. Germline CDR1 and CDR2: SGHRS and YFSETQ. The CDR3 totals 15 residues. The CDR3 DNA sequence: TGCGCCAGCACAATAGCGGGAGCCCGCACAGATACGCAGTATTTT. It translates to CASTIAGARTDTQYF.

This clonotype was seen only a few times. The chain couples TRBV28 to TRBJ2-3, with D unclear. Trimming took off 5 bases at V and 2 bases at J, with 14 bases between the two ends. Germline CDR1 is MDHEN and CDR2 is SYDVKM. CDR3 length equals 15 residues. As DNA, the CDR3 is TGTGCCAGCAGTCCACCCCGGCTAAACACAGATACGCAGTATTTT. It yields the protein CASSPPRLNTDTQYF.

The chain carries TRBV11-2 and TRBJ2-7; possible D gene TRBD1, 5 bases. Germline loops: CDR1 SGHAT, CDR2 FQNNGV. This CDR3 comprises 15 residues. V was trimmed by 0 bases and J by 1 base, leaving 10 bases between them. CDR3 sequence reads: CASSLELDRSYEQYF. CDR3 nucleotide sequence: TGTGCCAGCAGCTTAGAACTTGACAGATCCTACGAGCAGTACTTC.

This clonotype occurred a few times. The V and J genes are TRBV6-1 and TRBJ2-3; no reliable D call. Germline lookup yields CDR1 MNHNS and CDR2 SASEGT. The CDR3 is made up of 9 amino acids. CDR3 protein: CPPPDTQYF. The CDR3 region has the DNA TGTCCCCCGCCCGATACGCAGTATTTT.

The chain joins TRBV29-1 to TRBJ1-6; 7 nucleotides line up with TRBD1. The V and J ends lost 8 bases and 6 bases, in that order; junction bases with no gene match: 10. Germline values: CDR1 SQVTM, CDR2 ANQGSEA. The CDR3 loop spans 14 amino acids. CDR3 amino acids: CSIRGGQPNSPLHF. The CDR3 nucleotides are TGCAGCATCCGAGGGGGACAGCCTAATTCACCCCTCCACTTT.